The clone carrying this TCR beta chain has only a few counts. Its antigen remains unidentified. The sample comes from a study of beta chain features in type 1 diabetes. General observations from the study: Type 1 diabetes patients had TCRB CDR3s that were shorter (moderately but significantly so) in all four CD4+ subsets. Naive, central memory and Treg TCRB repertoires appeared more alike in patients than in healthy donors.

There are 15 residues in the CDR3. Trimming stripped 0 bases from V and 5 bases from J, with 11 bases between. Germline CDR1 is SGHRS and CDR2 is YFSETQ. Sequencing targeted expressed TCRB transcripts, as all isolated RNA had been reverse transcribed. Sequencing used immunoSEQ multiplex PCR; TCRdb keeps in-frame clones, though not all of them. The sample includes roughly 180,000 clones, less than 9.5% of them seen just once. The receptor was isolated from a woman aged 40-49 years with type 1 diabetes. The specimen sequenced was central memory CD4+ T cells from blood. This chain connects TRBV5-1 to TRBJ2-2; a weak D match, TRBD1 (5 bases). The CDR3 spells CASSLGAGSTGELFF. CDR3 bases: TGCGCCAGCAGCTTGGGGGCAGGGTCGACCGGGGAGCTGTTTTTT. Full variable domain (rest looked up from reference TRBV5-1 and TRBJ2-2): KAGVTQTPRYLIKTRGQQVTLSCSPISGHRSVSWYQQTPGQGLQFLFEYFSETQRNKGNFPGRFSGRQFSNSRSEMNVSTLELGDSALYLCASSLGAGSTGELFFGEGSRLTVL.